One and the same sample provided the 32 T cell receptor beta chains below, sequenced in a study of blood T cell repertoires in COVID-19. Clones were read by immunoSEQ multiplex PCR, and TCRdb kept only the in-frame ones, dropping some. There are some 450,000 clones in the sample; 88% occur only once, and around 12% lies in the top ten. Sequences were obtained from peripheral blood. The receptors here all came from a woman aged 50 to 60 with COVID-19, enrolled during active disease.

The table lists this clone with a count of one. The rearrangement links TRBV20-1 to TRBJ2-3; TRBD2 matches at 11 bases. V lost 3 bases and J lost 2; bases outside the gene matches: 10. Germline V lookup: CDR1 DFQATT, CDR2 SNEGSKA (reference sequence). The CDR3 has 17 amino acids. The CDR3 reads CSASYIGTSGITDTQYF. The CDR3, as DNA: TGCAGTGCTAGTTACATAGGGACTAGCGGCATCACAGATACGCAGTATTTT.

V gene TRBV5-1 combines with J gene TRBJ1-1; TRBD1 matches at 9 bases. There are 13 residues in the CDR3. Germline V CDR1 and CDR2: SGHRS, YFSETQ. V dropped 3 bases and J dropped 8; count of bases not matched to a gene: 5. This CDR3 reads CASSSQGAEEAFF. The CDR3 region has the DNA TGCGCCAGCAGCTCACAGGGGGCAGAAGAAGCTTTCTTT.

The chain recombines TRBV28 with TRBJ1-1; D is undetermined. The CDR3 loop spans 13 amino acids. The V end lost 3 bases, the J end lost 4 bases, and 9 bases lay between the germline ends. Germline CDR1 MDHEN, CDR2 SYDVKM. CDR3 amino acids: CASSLIGGTEAFF. The CDR3 nucleotides are TGTGCCAGCAGTTTGATAGGCGGCACTGAAGCTTTCTTT.

The V call is TRBV24-1, the J call TRBJ2-2; a weak D match, TRBD2 (5 bases). Germline V gives CDR1 KGHDR, CDR2 SFDVKD. V lost 7 bases and J 6 bases, leaving 8 bases between the germline ends. The CDR3 runs 12 residues. CDR3 sequence reads: CATRPEAGELFF. In DNA form, the CDR3 reads TGTGCCACCAGGCCGGAGGCCGGGGAGCTGTTTTTT.

The DNA for the CDR3 is TGTGCCTGGATGCCAGGGACAGGGGTTAGCCAAGCTTTCTTT. Translation: CAWMPGTGVSQAFF. This chain joins TRBV30 and TRBJ1-1; 10 bases map to TRBD1. The V gene end was trimmed by 4 bases and the J gene end by 9 bases; junction bases not matched to a gene: 11. The CDR3 spans 14 residues. Germline V gene data show CDR1 as GTSNPN and CDR2 as SVGIG (reference sequence).

This rearrangement joins TRBV2 to TRBJ2-7; D may be TRBD2 (6 bases). V was trimmed by 6 bases and J by 4 bases, leaving 13 bases between them. CDR1 and CDR2 (germline): SNHLY, FYNNEI. The CDR3 loop spans 13 amino acids. CDR3 nucleotide sequence: TGTGCCAGCAGGGAGGGGACGGGATACGAGCAGTACTTC. This translates into CASREGTGYEQYF.

The genes are TRBV15 and TRBJ1-2; D is undetermined. The CDR3 runs 13 residues. V was shortened by 0 bases and J by 9 bases, with 11 bases between the two germline ends. Germline values: CDR1 LNHNV, CDR2 YYDKDF (reference sequence). The CDR3 nucleotides read TGTGCCACCAGCAGAGATCGGAGGAATAGCTACACCTTC. Translated, it gives CATSRDRRNSYTF.

The rearrangement uses TRBV7-9 and TRBJ2-1; 8 bases agree with TRBD2. Germline values: CDR1 SEHNR, CDR2 FQNEAQ (reference sequence). The CDR3 is 16 residues long. V shed 5 bases and J 1 base; nucleotides not matched to a gene: 7. The CDR3 spells CASSPSSSGSYNEQFF. Written as DNA, the CDR3 is TGTGCCAGCAGCCCCTCTTCTAGCGGGTCCTACAATGAGCAGTTCTTC.

On this clone itself: In the same sample, other DNA sequences code for this CDR3. The chain couples TRBV18 to TRBJ1-4; D is uncertain. The germline CDR1 and CDR2 sequences are KGHSH and LQKENI. This CDR3 has 15 residues. V was pared by 3 bases and J by 0 bases, with 8 bases between. CDR3 nucleotides: TGTGCCAGCTCACCCTCCGGGTCAACTAATGAAAAACTGTTTTTT. Its protein is CASSPSGSTNEKLFF.

The chain carries TRBV19 and TRBJ1-6, with TRBD1 matching over 9 bases. In germline, CDR1 is LNHDA, CDR2 SQIVND (reference sequence). Trimming at V came to 5 bases and at J to 7 bases, leaving 9 bases not matched to a gene. The CDR3 runs 16 residues. This CDR3 reads CASSVSSGQGNSPLHF. In DNA form, the CDR3 reads TGTGCCAGTAGTGTTTCCTCAGGACAGGGGAATTCACCCCTCCACTTT.

J is TRBJ1-1 and V is TRBV4-1, with 9 bases fitting TRBD1. Trimming cost V 4 bases and J 4 bases; bases outside gene matches: 7. The CDR3 contains 15 residues. The germline V gene encodes CDR1 MGHRA and CDR2 YSYEKL. CDR3 DNA: TGCGCCAGCAGCCCTTGGACAGGGGTAGGCACTGAAGCTTTCTTT. Its protein is CASSPWTGVGTEAFF.

The V and J genes are TRBV7-2 and TRBJ1-2; D remains ambiguous. CDR1 is SGHTA and CDR2 is FQGNSA in the germline V gene. With 2 bases removed from V and 2 bases from J, the gap between germline ends came to 9 bases. This CDR3 spans 14 amino acids. As DNA, the CDR3 is TGTGCCAGCAGCTTATACGGGGAAAACTATGGCTACACCTTC. This sequence encodes CASSLYGENYGYTF.

V and J are TRBV21-1 and TRBJ1-6; the table's D call TRBD1 went unverified against the DNA. TRBV21-1 is termed a pseudogene. There are 18 residues in the CDR3. The CDR3 nucleotides are TGTGCCACCCCACAGCAGGTTAGGCCAATTGCCTATAATTCACCCCTCCACTTT. Translated, it gives CATPQQVRPIAYNSPLHF.

This clone came up once. The chain links TRBV6-5 to TRBJ1-2, with 7 bases matching TRBD1. The germline CDR1 and CDR2 sequences are MNHEY and SVGAGI. With V trimmed by 6 bases and J by 4 bases, 2 bases remained unmatched. The CDR3 sequence is 12 residues long. The CDR3 is CASRGQSYGYTF. CDR3 nucleotide sequence: TGTGCCAGCAGGGGACAGTCCTATGGCTACACCTTC.

V and J are TRBV10-3 and TRBJ1-2, with 7 bases aligning to TRBD1. The CDR3 is 15 amino acids. V was clipped by 10 bases and J by 0 bases; unmatched bases: 11. The germline V gene has CDR1 ENHRY and CDR2 SYGVKD. CDR3 DNA: TGTGCCAGCTGTCCGGGACAGTTAGCTAACTATGGCTACACCTTC. It is translated as CASCPGQLANYGYTF.

The sample holds a few counts of this clone. The V and J genes are TRBV5-1 and TRBJ1-6, with 7 bases aligning to TRBD1. From germline, CDR1 is SGHRS and CDR2 YFSETQ. There are 16 residues in the CDR3. V shed 0 bases, J shed 10 bases, and the junction held 10 bases outside the gene matches. The CDR3 loop is CASSLATTGFGSPLHF. DNA for the CDR3: TGCGCCAGCAGCTTGGCGACGACAGGGTTTGGATCACCCCTCCACTTT.

The chain combines TRBV5-1 with TRBJ1-2; 7 bases fit TRBD1. The germline gives CDR1 SGHRS, CDR2 YFSETQ. V lost 4 bases, J lost 4 bases, and 4 bases stayed unmatched. CDR3 length: 13 amino acids. CDR3 amino acids: CASSIDRAYGYTF. The CDR3 DNA follows: TGCGCCAGCAGCATAGACAGGGCCTATGGCTACACCTTC.

The chain combines TRBV5-3 with TRBJ2-7, with a weak D call TRBD2 (7 bases). TRBV5-3 is given ORF status, its function remaining uncertain. The V end was cut by 10 bases, the J end by 3 bases, with 17 bases between. This CDR3 contains 13 residues. The CDR3 protein is CALGGGKYYEQYF. In nucleotides, the CDR3 is TGTGCCCTAGGGGGGGGTAAATACTACGAGCAGTACTTC.

The CDR3 DNA reads as TGTGCCAGCAGCCAAGAAGAAGCGCTGGGAAACATTCAGTACTTC. This translates into CASSQEEALGNIQYF. The chain is built from TRBV4-2 and TRBJ2-4; unclear D gene. V lost 0 bases and J 6 bases, leaving 12 bases between the germline ends. This CDR3 region has 15 residues. The germline V gene encodes CDR1 LGHNA and CDR2 YNFKEQ.

This chain links TRBV5-6 with TRBJ1-5; 9 bases are a match to TRBD1. V lost 4 bases to trimming and J lost 12 bases; unmatched junction nucleotides: 11. Germline loops: CDR1 SGHDT, CDR2 YYEEEE. The CDR3 length is 14 residues. In DNA, the CDR3 is TGTGCCAGCAGCGTCGGACAGGGGTCTTCGTACCAGCATTTT. Protein product: CASSVGQGSSYQHF.

The V gene is TRBV11-3, the J gene TRBJ2-3; 10 nucleotides line up with TRBD1. The germline V gene encodes CDR1 SGHNT and CDR2 YENEEA. V dropped 1 base and J dropped 5; count of bases not matched to a gene: 6. The CDR3 runs 16 residues. The CDR3 DNA reads TGTGCCAGCAGCTTAGGGGACAGGGGAAAGATAGATACGCAGTATTTT. Its protein product is CASSLGDRGKIDTQYF.

This clone was recorded only once. The CDR3 here is CASSLGTSTDTQYF. In DNA form, the CDR3 reads TGTGCCAGCAGCTTGGGGACTAGCACAGATACGCAGTATTTT. The rearrangement uses TRBV9 and TRBJ2-3, with a possible D match to TRBD2 (6 bases). V was pared by 4 bases and J by 0 bases, with 9 bases between. CDR1 and CDR2 (germline): SGDLS, YYNGEE. The CDR3 contains 14 residues.

In its sample, this clone was seen once. V and J are TRBV20-1 and TRBJ1-4; TRBD1 aligns across 7 bases. The CDR3 contains 16 residues. After removal of 3 bases from V and 8 bases from J, the junction contained 15 bases not matched to a gene. Germline assignment: CDR1 DFQATT and CDR2 SNEGSKA (reference sequence). CDR3: CSASGRRGGQREKLFF. The CDR3 DNA reads as TGCAGTGCTAGTGGCAGGAGAGGGGGCCAGAGAGAAAAACTGTTTTTT.

The rearrangement joins TRBV6-5 to TRBJ1-4; possibly TRBD1 for D (6 bases). Trimming shortened V by 0 bases and J by 3 bases, and 8 bases separated the two germline ends. Germline V gene sequence: CDR1 MNHEY, CDR2 SVGAGI. This CDR3 region has 15 residues. The chain's CDR3 is CASSYSDSSNEKLFF. In DNA, the CDR3 is TGTGCCAGCAGTTACTCGGACAGCTCTAATGAAAAACTGTTTTTT.

The genes are TRBV24-1 and TRBJ1-3; 7 nucleotides match TRBD1. Germline values: CDR1 KGHDR, CDR2 SFDVKD. This CDR3 has 17 residues. V dropped 4 bases and J dropped 5; count of bases not matched to a gene: 13. CDR3 sequence (DNA): TGTGCCACCAGTGACCATGACAGACAGGGAAGAAGAAACACCATATATTTT. Protein: CATSDHDRQGRRNTIYF.

The genes are TRBV19 and TRBJ1-2; 7 bases agree with TRBD1. Germline assignment: CDR1 LNHDA and CDR2 SQIVND (reference sequence). After removal of 10 bases from V and 6 bases from J, the junction contained 8 bases not matched to a gene. The CDR3 sequence is 12 residues long. The CDR3 nucleotides read TGTGCCATACGCCGGGACAGCGATGGCTACACCTTC. This gives the protein CAIRRDSDGYTF.

The chain recombines TRBV18 with TRBJ1-3; D is uncertain. Trimming removed 4 bases from V and 0 bases from J, with 10 bases in between. CDR3 length: 15 amino acids. CDR1 and CDR2 (germline): KGHSH, LQKENI. CDR3 bases: TGTGCCAGCTCACGGGCCCAGGCCTCTGGAAACACCATATATTTT. Translated: CASSRAQASGNTIYF.

In this sample, this clone turned up once. J is TRBJ2-7 and V is TRBV12-3 or TRBV12-4; D not certain. Trimming cost V 3 bases and J 9 bases, with 12 bases left between them. This CDR3 spans 12 amino acids. The CDR3 protein is CASSLGEVGQYF. CDR3 bases: TGTGCCAGCAGTTTGGGTGAGGTGGGGCAGTACTTC.

This chain joins TRBV5-4 and TRBJ2-6, with 7 bases lining up with TRBD1. This CDR3 is 15 amino acids long. V shed 5 bases, J shed 3 bases, and the junction held 5 bases outside the gene matches. Germline lookup yields CDR1 SGHNT and CDR2 YYREEE (reference sequence). CDR3 nucleotide sequence: TGTGCCAGCAGACCCAGGGGGAGTGGGGCCAACGTCCTGACTTTC. Translated, it gives CASRPRGSGANVLTF.

The V call is TRBV3-1 (or the pseudogene TRBV3-2), the J call TRBJ1-4; tentatively, D is TRBD1 (5 bases). The CDR3 length is 15 residues. V gave up 4 bases and J gave up 3 bases, with 12 bases separating them. Germline V gives CDR1 LGHDT, CDR2 YNNKEL (reference sequence). The CDR3 sequence: CASSPEGASNEKLFF. Written as DNA, the CDR3 is TGTGCCAGCAGCCCCGAAGGGGCATCTAATGAAAAACTGTTTTTT.

The V and J genes are TRBV18 and TRBJ2-3; 10 positions match TRBD2. CDR1 and CDR2 (germline): KGHSH, LQKENI. This CDR3 contains 18 residues. Trimming cost V 6 bases and J 4 bases; bases outside gene matches: 16. CDR3 DNA: TGTGCCAGCTCTCCCCGACTCCCTAGCGGGGGAGCGGCAGATACGCAGTATTTT. Protein: CASSPRLPSGGAADTQYF. Together with reference TRBV18 and TRBJ2-3, the CDR3 gives the full variable domain: NAGVMQNPRHLVRRRGQEARLRCSPMKGHSHVYWYRQLPEEGLKFMVYLQKENIIDESGMPKERFSAEFPKEGPSILRIQQVVRGDSAAYFCASSPRLPSGGAADTQYFGPGTRLTVL.

This clone showed up just a few times. J is TRBJ2-7 and V is TRBV19; 15 positions match TRBD2. The V segment lost 4 bases and the J segment 4 bases; nucleotides outside the gene matches: 5. Germline V CDR1 and CDR2: LNHDA, SQIVND (reference sequence). This CDR3 has 16 amino acids. The CDR3: CASSTQGTSGGYEQYF. The CDR3 DNA reads TGTGCCAGTAGTACGCAAGGGACTAGCGGGGGGTACGAGCAGTACTTC.